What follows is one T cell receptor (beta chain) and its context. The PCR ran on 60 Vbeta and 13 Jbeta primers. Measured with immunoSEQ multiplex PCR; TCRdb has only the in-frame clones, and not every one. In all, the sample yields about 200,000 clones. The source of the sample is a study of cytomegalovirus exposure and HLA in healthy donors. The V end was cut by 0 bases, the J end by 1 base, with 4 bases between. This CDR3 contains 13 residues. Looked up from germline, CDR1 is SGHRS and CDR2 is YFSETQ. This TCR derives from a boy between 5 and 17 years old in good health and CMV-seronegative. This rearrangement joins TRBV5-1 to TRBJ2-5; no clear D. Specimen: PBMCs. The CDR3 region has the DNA TGCGCCAGCAGCTTGGTTCTCCAAGAGACCCAGTACTTC. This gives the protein CASSLVLQETQYF.